This record looks at one T cell receptor beta chain sequence and its context. What it recognizes is unknown. In germline, CDR1 is MGHRA, CDR2 YSYEKL. This CDR3 is 17 amino acids long. J was trimmed by 4 bases and V by 0 bases; bases with no gene match: 6. This specimen comes from a study of shared clonotypes between healthy human individuals. General study results and limits: Non-shared clonotypes were found to have lower generation probabilities than the clonotypes that were shared by all four of the sorted-subset donors. Several donors showed sharing of around 5% of naive CD4 clonotypes.

Among the donors, all were Caucasian adults who lived in Nashville, Tennessee. Sequenced by immunoSEQ multiplex PCR; TCRdb stores in-frame clones only, minus some. The data hold some 1,400,000 clones, with about 96% observed a single time. Source material: naive CD4+ T cells sorted from blood. Specified subset: CD45RA+ positively selected. This sequence originates from a man aged 30 to 45 in good health. The chain is built from TRBV4-1 and TRBJ2-4, with TRBD1 matching 10 bases. The CDR3, as DNA: TGCGCCAGCAGCCAAGAATCCGGGACAGGGGTAAAAAACATTCAGTACTTC. This gives the protein CASSQESGTGVKNIQYF.